The source of this TCR beta chain is a study of Ad26.COV2.S vaccination and SARS-CoV-2 variants listed by TCRdb under 2021. The study in broad terms: Donors in the vaccine arm were drawn from COV1001, a multicentre, randomized, double-blind, placebo-controlled phase I-IIa trial testing Ad26.COV2.S in healthy adults. Investigators remained blinded to trial group allocation during experiments and outcome assessment. Participants in the trial were split at random into five groups of five each, receiving low-dose or high-dose Ad26.COV2.S once or twice, or else placebo on both occasions. Ad26.COV2.S was administered intramuscularly at 5 x 10^10 or 1 x 10^11 viral particles, either as a single shot or as two shots given 56 days apart. A total of around 32 samples were included in the TCR-sequenced set, comprising some 20 Ad26.COV2.S vaccine recipients, 5 placebo recipients and 8 SARS-CoV-2 convalescent individuals. TCRbeta repertoire sequencing was used to assess the specificity and breadth of SARS-CoV-2-reactive T cell receptors after Ad26.COV2.S vaccination. Findings and caveats that apply to the study as a whole: Comparable non-spike TCR breadth was observed between vaccine and placebo recipients, consistent with only spike being contained in the vaccine. The study was not powered to compare responses between vaccine doses or regimens. According to the authors, total T cell responses may have been underestimated by the TCR breadth and depth analyses. Spike-specific TCR breadth was higher in Ad26.COV2.S recipients than in placebo recipients (P = 0.0014). After vaccination, spike-specific CD8+ and CD4+ T cell responses were reported to show substantial breadth.

TCRbeta CDR3 regions were sequenced with the immunoSEQ Assay. After extraction, genomic DNA underwent amplification by bias-controlled multiplex PCR, followed by high-throughput sequencing. The source study handled its data this way. To quantify the absolute abundance of every unique TCRbeta CDR3 region, sequences were collapsed and filtered. T cell fraction was estimated by normalizing TCRbeta template counts to usable DNA, which was measured by amplifying reference genes present in all nucleated cells. Repertoire TCRs were annotated as SARS-CoV-2-specific by exact matching of V gene, CDR3 amino acid sequence and J gene to a known reactive TCR set. The reference SARS-CoV-2 TCR set was obtained from MIRA and was filtered for enrichment in COVID-19-positive ImmuneCODE repertoires, whereby public or cross-reactive TCRs were removed. Drawing on the MIRA antigens, annotated TCRs were analysed further at the level of specific ORF or position within ORF. Depth was the summed frequency of annotated unique rearrangements, while breadth was defined as annotated unique rearrangements over total unique productive rearrangements. Two-sided Wilcoxon rank-sum tests were used to compare TCR breadth between groups. TCRdb's version of the immuneACCESS table is confined to in-frame rearrangements and falls short of the full clone set. An unresolved V gene accounts for under half of the shortfall where checked; the remainder is of unknown origin. V and J calls and clone size are given by that table; D and trimming were obtained from the DNA. The sample has about 400,000 clones on record, 80% to 90% of them singletons. About 7.4% of the sample is taken by the ten largest.

The treatment or condition label on this specimen signifies: approximately 18 received Ad26.COV2.S at low or high dose, single or two shots; about 5 received placebo; per-sample allocation not given. For vaccine and placebo recipients, repertoires were sequenced using samples collected on day 63 after the first injection. Between 29 July and 7 August 2020, Cohort 1b enrolled 20 to 30 adults aged 18-55 years at one site in Boston, USA. Ad26.COV2.S was a replication-incompetent adenovirus type 26 vector that expressed a prefusion-stabilized SARS-CoV-2 spike protein derived from the original Wuhan strain. The CDR3 measures 15 amino acids from cysteine to phenylalanine. The sequence is cut down to CDR3 DNA, 45 bases in frame from base 1. The germline V gene (reference sequence) yields SEHNR for CDR1 and FQNEAQ for CDR2. The junction shows trimming of 6 bases on V and 2 bases on J, and the gene matches do not reach 7 bases of it.

To note about this clone: No cognate antigen has been identified for it. Base quality data are lacking; no much larger clone is found one base away.

This receptor was taken from a person aged 18-65 years who received the Ad26.COV2.S COVID-19 vaccine or a placebo. Specimen: peripheral blood, collected in a trial of Ad26.COV2.S vaccine versus placebo. The V and J genes are TRBV7-9 and TRBJ2-4; a stretch of 7 junction bases matches TRBD1. The CDR3 has the sequence CASSSRQGPKNIQYF. In nucleotide form, the sequence is TGTGCCAGCAGTTCCCGACAGGGCCCCAAAAACATTCAGTACTTC.